This T cell receptor (beta chain) appears in the sequencing data of a study of OX40 agonist ivuxolimab in advanced cancers. Study background: The mean age was approximately 60 years, ranging from roughly 23 to 79, with about 87% of participants male.

Clones were read by immunoSEQ multiplex PCR, and TCRdb kept only the in-frame ones, dropping some. The sample lists roughly 86,000 clones, 80% to 90% occurring once. V was cut by 0 bases and J by 3 bases, with 15 bases left in between. CDR3 length: 17 amino acids. The rearrangement links TRBV5-3 to TRBJ1-4, with D unresolved. TRBV5-3 is annotated as an ORF whose role is uncertain. Here the sequenced sample was CD4+ or CD8+ T cells sorted from blood, taken in a trial of the OX40 agonist ivuxolimab. This TCR came from an adult with an advanced solid tumor such as melanoma, head and neck, liver or kidney cancer. In nucleotides, the CDR3 is TGTGCCAGAAGCTTGGACAGACCCGGGAGGTCTAATGAAAAACTGTTTTTT. Translation gives CARSLDRPGRSNEKLFF.